The 12 T cell receptor beta chains given below trace back to one sample, sequenced in a study of blood T cell repertoires in COVID-19. Generated by immunoSEQ multiplex PCR, the TCRdb table keeps only in-frame clones and is missing some. This table has more than 150,000 clones, 85% to 90% appearing once. The sequenced material came from peripheral blood. These receptors originate from a man in his sixties or seventies with active or convalescent COVID-19.

The V gene is TRBV29-1, the J gene TRBJ1-2, with D possibly TRBD1 on 6 matching bases. Germline CDR1 and CDR2: SQVTM and ANQGSEA. V lost 6 bases to trimming and J lost 4 bases, with 21 bases between them. This CDR3 region has 15 residues. CDR3 region: CSVETRGRGPYGYTF. DNA of the CDR3: TGCAGCGTCGAAACTAGGGGCAGGGGCCCCTATGGCTACACCTTC.

The chain links TRBV19 to TRBJ2-7; 9 bases agree with TRBD1. The V segment lost 5 bases and the J segment 5 bases; nucleotides outside the gene matches: 7. CDR3 length equals 14 residues. Germline V gene lookup returns CDR1 LNHDA and CDR2 SQIVND (reference sequence). In nucleotides, the CDR3 is TGTGCCAGTAGTCTAGGACAGGGGATCAACGAGCAGTACTTC. This codes for CASSLGQGINEQYF.

The rearrangement joins TRBV28 to TRBJ2-5; the D gene is possibly TRBD2 (7 bases). Germline CDR1 reads MDHEN; CDR2 reads SYDVKM. The V gene lost 8 bases and the J gene lost 5 bases, with 18 bases spanning the gap. The CDR3 loop spans 14 amino acids. CDR3 sequence (DNA): TGTGCCAGCCGATCCGGGGGGCGACTGGAGACCCAGTACTTC. This codes for CASRSGGRLETQYF. Drawing the rest from reference TRBV28 and TRBJ2-5, the complete variable domain is DVKVTQSSRYLVKRTGEKVFLECVQDMDHENMFWYRQDPGLGLRLIYFSYDVKMKEKGDIPEGYSVSREKKERFSLILESASTNQTSMYLCASRSGGRLETQYFGPGTRLLVL.

The chain couples TRBV7-8 to TRBJ2-1, with 11 bases aligning to TRBD2. The CDR3 contains 15 residues. Germline CDR1 SGHVS, CDR2 FQNEAQ. Losses at the gene ends were 4 bases for V and 5 bases for J; bases not matched to a gene: 4. This chain's CDR3 is CASSSLTSGNNEQFF. The CDR3 region has the DNA TGTGCCAGCAGCTCCCTGACTAGCGGGAACAATGAGCAGTTCTTC.

V and J are TRBV29-1 and TRBJ2-1, with TRBD1 identical over 9 bases. The CDR3 covers 13 residues. The germline V gene has CDR1 SQVTM and CDR2 ANQGSEA. The V and J ends lost 6 bases and 5 bases, in that order; junction bases with no gene match: 5. CDR3 protein: CSVGQGRHNEQFF. Written as DNA, the CDR3 is TGCAGCGTGGGACAGGGTAGGCACAATGAGCAGTTCTTC.

The chain combines TRBV4-3 with TRBJ2-3; 12 bases match TRBD1. The germline V gene has CDR1 LGHNA and CDR2 YSLEER. The ends lost 4 bases at V and 8 bases at J; junction bases unmatched: 10. The CDR3 totals 16 residues. The CDR3 region has the DNA TGCGCCAGCAGCCGAACACCGGGACAGGGGGCTGTTACGCAGTATTTT. Residues: CASSRTPGQGAVTQYF.

This clone was seen a single time. The chain carries TRBV19 and TRBJ2-3, with 8 bases that match TRBD1. The CDR3 extends over 15 amino acids. CDR1 and CDR2 (germline): LNHDA, SQIVND (reference sequence). The ends lost 6 bases at V and 3 bases at J; junction bases unmatched: 8. The CDR3 spells CASRRGDRWTDTQYF. CDR3 sequence (DNA): TGTGCCAGTAGAAGAGGGGACAGGTGGACAGATACGCAGTATTTT.

In its sample, this clone was seen a few times. The CDR3 loop reads CASSPLDSAEAFF. The CDR3 DNA sequence: TGTGCCAGCAGCCCCCTTGACAGCGCTGAAGCTTTCTTT. The rearrangement uses TRBV16 and TRBJ1-1, with D possibly TRBD1 on 5 matching bases. The CDR3 length is 13 residues. The V and J ends lost 4 bases and 6 bases respectively, with 12 bases between them. CDR1 KGHSY and CDR2 FQNENV come from the germline V gene. The whole variable domain, remainder taken from reference TRBV16 and TRBJ1-1, is GEEVAQTPKHLVRGEGQKAKLYCAPIKGHSYVFWYQQVLKNEFKFLISFQNENVFDETGMPKERFSAKCLPNSPCSLEIQATKLEDSAVYFCASSPLDSAEAFFGQGTRLTVV.

The genes are TRBV28 and TRBJ1-6; D call uncertain. CDR3 length: 14 residues. Germline-derived CDR1 and CDR2 are MDHEN and SYDVKM. V was cut by 6 bases and J by 4 bases, with 10 bases left in between. In nucleotides, the CDR3 is TGTGCCAGCAGCGCAGTGAAATATAATTCACCCCTCCACTTT. Protein: CASSAVKYNSPLHF.

The chain uses TRBV15 and TRBJ2-5; D might be TRBD2 (6 bases). Germline V lookup: CDR1 LNHNV, CDR2 YYDKDF (reference sequence). CDR3 size: 15 residues. V gave up 2 bases and J gave up 5 bases, with 15 bases separating them. The CDR3 region has the DNA TGTGCCACCAGCAGACTGCGGGGATATCCGGAGACCCAGTACTTC. Its protein product is CATSRLRGYPETQYF.

The rearrangement uses TRBV11-2 and TRBJ2-3, with 9 bases lining up with TRBD2. Germline-derived CDR1 and CDR2 are SGHAT and FQNNGV. J lost 4 bases, V lost 5 bases, and 10 bases had no gene match. The CDR3 runs to 16 residues. This CDR3 reads CASSPGGGVGADTQYF. The CDR3 DNA is TGTGCCAGCAGCCCCGGCGGGGGGGTGGGAGCAGATACGCAGTATTTT.

This clone showed up just a few times. This chain links TRBV6-6 with TRBJ2-3; possibly TRBD1 for D (6 bases). Trimming stripped 7 bases from V and 2 bases from J, with 16 bases between. CDR1 is MNHNY and CDR2 is SVGAGI in the germline V gene (reference sequence). The CDR3 is made up of 15 amino acids. The CDR3 DNA follows: TGTGCCAGCACCGCCGGGACACTCCTCACAGATACGCAGTATTTT. Protein sequence: CASTAGTLLTDTQYF.